Below are 27 T cell receptor beta chains sequenced from a single sample in a study of CXCR3 chemokines and chemotherapy response in bladder cancer. TCRdb passed the PCR reads through MiXCR, listing each CDR3 protein once. The sample lists 8,100 or so distinct CDR3 sequences, approximately 12% occurring once. Sampling was carried out from a patient whose treatment included neoadjuvant chemotherapy. These receptors all stem from a human donor with bladder cancer that responded to neoadjuvant chemotherapy.

The chain joins TRBV30 to TRBJ1-2; TRBD1 is a possible D gene (5 bases). V was pared by 3 bases and J by 2 bases, with 19 bases between. Looked up from germline, CDR1 is GTSNPN and CDR2 is SVGIG (reference sequence). The CDR3 contains 16 residues. CDR3 residues: CAWRVGQGGRNYGYTF. CDR3 sequence (DNA): TGTGCCTGGAGGGTGGGTCAGGGAGGAAGAAACTATGGCTACACCTTC.

This clonotype has a count of ten or more. The V and J genes are TRBV6-2 or TRBV6-3 and TRBJ2-7; 11 positions match TRBD2. CDR1 and CDR2 from the germline V gene are MNHEY and SVGEGT. This CDR3 has 16 amino acids. V gave up 2 bases and J gave up 0 bases; unmatched junction bases: 3. The CDR3 bases are TGTGCCAGCAGTTACCCTAGCGGGGGGAGCTCCTACGAGCAGTACTTC. This translates into CASSYPSGGSSYEQYF.

The chain carries TRBV12-3 or TRBV12-4 and TRBJ1-2; 8 nucleotides line up with TRBD1. Trimming at V came to 6 bases and at J to 1 base, leaving 7 bases not matched to a gene. The CDR3 is 15 amino acids. The CDR3 bases are TGTGCCAGCAGAAGGGGGGACAGGAGTAACTATGGCTACACCTTC. It encodes CASRRGDRSNYGYTF.

This chain uses TRBV30 with TRBJ2-2; TRBD1 matches 8 bases. This CDR3 comprises 13 residues. V lost 5 bases, J lost 4 bases, and 3 bases stayed unmatched. CDR1 is GTSNPN, CDR2 SVGIG, per germline (reference sequence). DNA of the CDR3: TGTGCCTGGGGAACAGGGGGCACCGGGGAGCTGTTTTTT. This codes for CAWGTGGTGELFF. The whole variable domain, remainder taken from reference TRBV30 and TRBJ2-2, is SQTIHQWPATLVQPVGSPLSLECTVEGTSNPNLYWYRQAAGRGLQLLFYSVGIGQISSEVPQNLSASRPQDRQFILSSKKLLLSDSGFYLCAWGTGGTGELFFGEGSRLTVL.

This clonotype was seen at least ten times. The chain couples TRBV6-6 to TRBJ2-7, with a possible D match to TRBD1 (6 bases). CDR3 length: 14 residues. Germline values: CDR1 MNHNY, CDR2 SVGAGI (reference sequence). V was trimmed by 6 bases and J by 5 bases, leaving 17 bases between them. The DNA of the CDR3 is TGTGCCAGCAGCCCCTTTCAGGGGACGAACGAGCAGTACTTC. This translates into CASSPFQGTNEQYF.

This clonotype is classed as medium-sized. CDR3 sequence (DNA): TGTGCCAGCAGTTACACCCACCAGGGGGAGCTGTTTTTT. It yields the protein CASSYTHQGELFF. V is TRBV6-2 or TRBV6-3 and J is TRBJ2-2, with unresolved D. Germline V gene data show CDR1 as MNHEY and CDR2 as SVGEGT. CDR3 size: 13 residues. Between the trimmed V and J ends, which lost 2 bases and 8 bases, there was a span of 9 bases.

As regards this clonotype: A read error may be the cause here, since a much bigger clone is one base away. The chain recombines TRBV6-5 with TRBJ2-6; D perhaps matches TRBD1 (5 bases). This CDR3 is built from 14 residues. Germline V gene sequence: CDR1 MNHEY, CDR2 SVGAGI. CDR3 nucleotides: TGTGCCAGCAGTTCTCACTCTGGGGCCAACATCCTGACTTTC. Residues: CASSSHSGANILTF.

This clonotype was recorded at least ten times. This rearrangement joins TRBV9 to TRBJ2-3; TRBD2 agrees at 13 bases. CDR3 length: 20 residues. Germline CDR1 reads SGDLS; CDR2 reads YYNGEE. Unmatched junction bases numbered 17, after V lost 3 bases and J lost 4 bases. CDR3 nucleotide sequence: TGTGCCAGCAGCGCAACCCTACCGGGACTAGCGGGGTGGTTGCCAGATACGCAGTATTTT. Its translation is CASSATLPGLAGWLPDTQYF.

This clonotype was counted many times. The CDR3 here is CASSFGLPKEKTQYF. The CDR3 coding sequence is TGTGCCAGCAGTTTCGGGCTTCCAAAGGAAAAGACCCAGTACTTC. The chain joins TRBV6-6 to TRBJ2-5; no firm D call. The germline V gene encodes CDR1 MNHNY and CDR2 SVGAGI (reference sequence). The CDR3 loop spans 15 amino acids. The V end was cut by 4 bases, the J end by 6 bases, with 18 bases between.

This clonotype ranks as medium-sized (0.01 to 0.1%). The V call is TRBV6-5, the J call TRBJ2-3; the match to TRBD1 covers 7 bases. The germline V gene encodes CDR1 MNHEY and CDR2 SVGAGI. There are 16 residues in the CDR3. The V and J ends lost 1 base and 3 bases, in that order; junction bases with no gene match: 7. The CDR3 DNA reads TGTGCCAGCAGTTACTTTACCGGGACAGATACAGATACGCAGTATTTT. Translation gives CASSYFTGTDTDTQYF.

This clonotype was detected ten times or more. This chain connects TRBV7-9 to TRBJ1-2, with D possibly TRBD1 on 5 matching bases. This CDR3 region has 12 residues. CDR1 and CDR2 from the germline V gene are SEHNR and FQNEAQ (reference sequence). V lost 2 bases and J lost 8, with 9 bases in between. This chain's CDR3 is CASSLQGGGYTF. The CDR3 region has the DNA TGTGCCAGCAGCTTACAGGGTGGCGGCTACACCTTC.

The V call is TRBV29-1, the J call TRBJ2-7, with D maybe TRBD1 (6 bases). The CDR3 totals 12 residues. CDR1 SQVTM and CDR2 ANQGSEA come from the germline V gene. V gave up 1 base and J gave up 7 bases, with 11 bases separating them. CDR3 DNA: TGCAGCGTTGAAGCTACAGGGCGGGAGCAGTACTTC. Protein: CSVEATGREQYF.

This clonotype has ten or more counts. This sequence joins TRBV7-2 and TRBJ2-7, with D perhaps TRBD2 (5 bases). The germline gives CDR1 SGHTA, CDR2 FQGNSA. The CDR3 contains 15 residues. Trimming stripped 0 bases from V and 9 bases from J, with 18 bases between. Here the CDR3 DNA reads TGTGCCAGCAGCTTAGCACGGGCTCCCGGGGAAGGGCAGTACTTC. Translating it yields CASSLARAPGEGQYF.

The chain carries TRBV20-1 and TRBJ2-7, with 7 bases identical to TRBD1. J lost 3 bases, V lost 6 bases, and 8 bases had no gene match. Germline assignment: CDR1 DFQATT and CDR2 SNEGSKA (reference sequence). This CDR3 contains 13 residues. Here the CDR3 reads CSARTGSDYEQYF. The CDR3 coding sequence is TGCAGTGCGAGGACAGGATCAGACTACGAGCAGTACTTC.

This clonotype ranks as medium-sized (0.01 to 0.1%). This chain connects TRBV19 to TRBJ2-3; D call uncertain. V was shortened by 1 base and J by 13 bases, with 18 bases between the two germline ends. CDR3 length: 14 residues. Germline values: CDR1 LNHDA, CDR2 SQIVND (reference sequence). CDR3 coding DNA: TGTGCCAGTAGTATAGCTGCCGAACCCCTGTCAAAGTATTTT. Residues: CASSIAAEPLSKYF.

In its sample, this clonotype ranks as medium-sized. The rearrangement links TRBV29-1 to TRBJ1-1, with D unresolved. Germline CDR1 SQVTM, CDR2 ANQGSEA. Trimming left V 6 bases short and J 5 bases short, with 16 bases between. CDR3 length: 13 amino acids. The CDR3: CSVSVGSGTEAFF. The CDR3 bases are TGCAGCGTAAGCGTAGGGAGCGGTACTGAAGCTTTCTTT. The variable domain in full, completed from reference TRBV29-1 and TRBJ1-1, reads SAVISQKPSRDICQRGTSLTIQCQVDSQVTMMFWYRQQPGQSLTLIATANQGSEATYESGFVIDKFPISRPNLTFSTLTVSNMSPEDSSIYLCSVSVGSGTEAFFGQGTRLTVV.

Here the CDR3 DNA reads TGCGCCAGCAGCCAAGCCCGACGGCTTAGCTACGAGCAGTACTTC. Protein product: CASSQARRLSYEQYF. This chain links TRBV4-1 with TRBJ2-7; D remains unclear. This CDR3 contains 15 residues. Trimming removed 1 base from V and 3 bases from J, with 13 bases in between. CDR1 and CDR2 from the germline V gene are MGHRA and YSYEKL.

The V and J genes are TRBV30 and TRBJ1-2; 7 nucleotides align to TRBD1. The CDR3 extends over 14 amino acids. CDR1 is GTSNPN and CDR2 is SVGIG in the germline V gene (reference sequence). V trimming: 0 bases; J trimming: 5 bases; junction bases outside the gene matches: 6. CDR3 in amino acids: CAWSVQGPGYGYTF. The CDR3, as DNA: TGTGCCTGGAGTGTACAGGGGCCCGGGTATGGCTACACCTTC.

On this clonotype: Given a far larger clone just one base away, this is likely a sequencing read error. V and J are TRBV7-9 and TRBJ1-1; D unclear. In germline, CDR1 is SEHNR, CDR2 FQNEAQ (reference sequence). The CDR3 is 12 amino acids. For the CDR3, the DNA is TGTGCCTGCAGCTTAAGGATCGCTGAAGCTTTCTTT. Its protein product is CACSLRIAEAFF. Full variable domain (remainder filled in from reference TRBV7-9 and TRBJ1-1): DTGVSQNPRHKITKRGQNVTFRCDPISEHNRLYWYRQTLGQGPEFLTYFQNEAQLEKSRLLSDRFSAERPKGSFSTLEIQRTEQGDSAMYLCACSLRIAEAFFGQGTRLTVV.

This clonotype was seen more than once but under ten times. V is TRBV30 and J is TRBJ1-6; D may be TRBD1 (6 bases). Between the trimmed V and J ends, which lost 6 bases and 6 bases, there was a span of 12 bases. This CDR3 is built from 13 residues. Germline V CDR1 and CDR2: GTSNPN, SVGIG (reference sequence). In DNA form, the CDR3 reads TGTGCCTGTCAACAGGGAGGTAATTCACCCCTCCACTTT. It translates to CACQQGGNSPLHF.

This clonotype was counted at least ten times. V and J are TRBV10-3 and TRBJ2-1; 11 bases align to TRBD2. Germline lookup yields CDR1 ENHRY and CDR2 SYGVKD. Unmatched junction bases numbered 8, after V lost 7 bases and J lost 9 bases. The CDR3 spans 14 residues. The CDR3 nucleotides are TGTGCCATCAATCCTAGCGGGGGGCTCAGTGAGCAGTTCTTC. Translated, it gives CAINPSGGLSEQFF.

This clonotype was found many times. The chain recombines TRBV28 with TRBJ2-3, with 9 bases identical to TRBD2. V was pared by 3 bases and J by 4 bases, with 8 bases of the junction left unmatched. Germline V CDR1 and CDR2: MDHEN, SYDVKM. The CDR3 has 16 amino acids. The DNA for the CDR3 is TGTGCCAGCAGTTTTGGCGGCGGGGGGGGGGCAGATACGCAGTATTTT. As protein: CASSFGGGGGADTQYF.

This clonotype was observed a handful of times. J is TRBJ1-5 and V is TRBV12-3 or TRBV12-4; D not certain. The CDR3 contains 14 residues. Trimming took off 7 bases at V and 5 bases at J, with 15 bases between the two ends. Here the CDR3 reads CASTKRGGDQPQHF. The DNA for the CDR3 is TGTGCCAGCACCAAACGGGGTGGCGATCAGCCCCAGCATTTT.

The chain couples TRBV19 to TRBJ2-1; TRBD2 agrees at 9 bases. Losses at the gene ends were 5 bases for V and 4 bases for J; bases not matched to a gene: 3. This CDR3 has 14 residues. The germline V gene encodes CDR1 LNHDA and CDR2 SQIVND (reference sequence). CDR3 protein: CASSRAGGYNEQFF. The CDR3 DNA reads as TGTGCCAGTAGTCGAGCGGGGGGATACAATGAGCAGTTCTTC.

This clonotype was seen repeatedly, ten times or more. V gene TRBV6-1 combines with J gene TRBJ2-7; D is undetermined. The ends were cut back, 2 bases at V and 3 bases at J, with 2 bases in the middle. CDR1 is MNHNS and CDR2 is SASEGT in the germline V gene. This CDR3 is 11 amino acids long. The CDR3 DNA reads as TGTGCCAGCAGTGAAAGCTACGAGCAGTACTTC. Translating gives CASSESYEQYF.

Comment on this clonotype: This may arise from a read error, as a much more abundant clone is one base away. Written as DNA, the CDR3 is TGTGCCAGCTCACCAATCGGGACAGGGGTGAACACCGGGGAGCTGTTTTTT. It translates to CASSPIGTGVNTGELFF. This chain connects TRBV18 to TRBJ2-2; TRBD1 matches 10 bases. Germline V gene data show CDR1 as KGHSH and CDR2 as LQKENI. With 2 bases clipped from V and 1 base from J, the junction kept 4 bases outside the gene matches. The CDR3 contains 17 residues.

This clonotype was seen only a few times. The chain combines TRBV7-9 with TRBJ2-1; D gene unclear. Germline V gene sequence: CDR1 SEHNR, CDR2 FQNEAQ (reference sequence). The CDR3 runs to 15 residues. V was cut by 1 base and J by 6 bases, with 13 bases left in between. The CDR3 region is CASSLVEDYFNEQFF. CDR3 DNA: TGTGCCAGCAGCTTAGTTGAGGATTACTTCAATGAGCAGTTCTTC.